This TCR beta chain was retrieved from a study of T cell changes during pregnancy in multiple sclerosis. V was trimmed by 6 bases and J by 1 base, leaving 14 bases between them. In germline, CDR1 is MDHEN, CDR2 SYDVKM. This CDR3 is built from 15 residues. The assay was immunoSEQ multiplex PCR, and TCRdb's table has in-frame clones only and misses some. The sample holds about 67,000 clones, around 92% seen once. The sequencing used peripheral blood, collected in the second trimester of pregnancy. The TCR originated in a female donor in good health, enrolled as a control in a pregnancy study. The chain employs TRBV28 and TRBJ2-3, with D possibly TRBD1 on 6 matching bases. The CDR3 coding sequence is TGTGCCAGCAGGAGAGGGGGAGTTGGCACAGATACGCAGTATTTT. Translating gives CASRRGGVGTDTQYF. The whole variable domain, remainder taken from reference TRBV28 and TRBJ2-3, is DVKVTQSSRYLVKRTGEKVFLECVQDMDHENMFWYRQDPGLGLRLIYFSYDVKMKEKGDIPEGYSVSREKKERFSLILESASTNQTSMYLCASRRGGVGTDTQYFGPGTRLTVL.